Following are 25 T cell receptor beta chains from one sample sequenced in a study of shared clonotypes between healthy human individuals. The protocol was immunoSEQ multiplex PCR, while the TCRdb copy is restricted to in-frame clones and leaves out a portion. Here the sample spans 2 million to 2.5 million clones, almost 96% being singletons. The sample taken for sequencing was naive CD4+ T cells sorted from blood. Subset defined: CD45RA+ positively selected. The receptors were sampled from a man aged 18 to 29 in good health.

The chain combines TRBV6-5 with TRBJ2-7, with 8 positions matching TRBD1. J gave up 5 bases and V 4 bases, and 4 bases lay outside the gene matches. Germline V gene sequence: CDR1 MNHEY, CDR2 SVGAGI. The CDR3 totals 13 residues. The CDR3 bases are TGTGCCAGCAGTTTCAGGGGGCGGGACGAGCAGTACTTC. Translation: CASSFRGRDEQYF.

The V and J genes are TRBV7-9 and TRBJ2-7; 8 bases align to TRBD1. V trimming: 5 bases; J trimming: 3 bases; junction bases outside the gene matches: 6. Germline assignment: CDR1 SEHNR and CDR2 FQNEAQ (reference sequence). There are 14 residues in the CDR3. CDR3 nucleotides: TGTGCCAGCAGCCCCCGGACAGGGATCTACGAGCAGTACTTC. Translating gives CASSPRTGIYEQYF. Filled out from reference TRBV7-9 and TRBJ2-7, the complete variable domain reads DTGVSQNPRHKITKRGQNVTFRCDPISEHNRLYWYRQTLGQGPEFLTYFQNEAQLEKSRLLSDRFSAERPKGSFSTLEIQRTEQGDSAMYLCASSPRTGIYEQYFGPGTRLTVT.

The gene calls are TRBV29-1 and TRBJ1-4; D is unclear. The V and J ends lost 6 bases and 0 bases respectively, with 8 bases between them. The germline gives CDR1 SQVTM, CDR2 ANQGSEA. The CDR3 covers 13 residues. Here the CDR3 reads CSVSRATNEKLFF. Written as DNA, the CDR3 is TGCAGCGTGAGCCGTGCAACTAATGAAAAACTGTTTTTT. The full variable domain, rest sourced from reference TRBV29-1 and TRBJ1-4, is SAVISQKPSRDICQRGTSLTIQCQVDSQVTMMFWYRQQPGQSLTLIATANQGSEATYESGFVIDKFPISRPNLTFSTLTVSNMSPEDSSIYLCSVSRATNEKLFFGSGTQLSVL.

Comment on this clone: At the DNA level, this CDR3 is encoded by other sequences in the same sample as well. The chain carries TRBV7-9 and TRBJ1-6, with unresolved D. The V and J ends lost 1 base and 7 bases respectively, with 8 bases between them. The V gene's germline CDR1 is SEHNR and CDR2 FQNEAQ (reference sequence). The CDR3 sequence is 14 residues long. CDR3 residues: CASSLDGPNSPLHF. The CDR3 DNA is TGTGCCAGCAGCTTAGACGGACCCAATTCACCCCTCCACTTT. The variable domain in full, with the rest retrieved from reference TRBV7-9 and TRBJ1-6, is DTGVSQNPRHKITKRGQNVTFRCDPISEHNRLYWYRQTLGQGPEFLTYFQNEAQLEKSRLLSDRFSAERPKGSFSTLEIQRTEQGDSAMYLCASSLDGPNSPLHFGNGTRLTVT.

This clone appeared a single time. This same CDR3 is encoded by further DNA sequences in the sample. The V call is TRBV6-5, the J call TRBJ2-7; possibly TRBD2 for D (6 bases). CDR1 and CDR2 (germline): MNHEY, SVGAGI. V gave up 0 bases and J gave up 0 bases, with 9 bases separating them. CDR3 length: 15 residues. The CDR3, as DNA: TGTGCCAGCAGTTACTCTGCCGGGAGCTCCTACGAGCAGTACTTC. Protein product: CASSYSAGSSYEQYF.

The J gene is TRBJ1-5, the V gene TRBV6-1; TRBD1 matches 7 bases. This CDR3 is built from 16 residues. Trimming removed 0 bases from V and 7 bases from J; junction bases left unmatched: 9. Germline lookup yields CDR1 MNHNS and CDR2 SASEGT. CDR3 residues: CASSEALGGDWQPQHF. The CDR3, as DNA: TGTGCCAGCAGTGAAGCTCTAGGGGGCGATTGGCAGCCCCAGCATTTT.

A note on this clone: At the DNA level, this CDR3 is encoded by other sequences in the same sample as well. The genes are TRBV5-1 and TRBJ2-5; no firm D call. From germline, CDR1 is SGHRS and CDR2 YFSETQ. V lost 0 bases, J lost 4 bases, and 4 bases lay in between. The CDR3 runs to 12 residues. Here the CDR3 DNA reads TGCGCCAGCAGCTTGGTAGGAGAGACCCAGTACTTC. This encodes CASSLVGETQYF.

V is TRBV2 and J is TRBJ1-5; D is perhaps TRBD1 (5 bases). CDR3 length: 15 amino acids. Germline CDR1 reads SNHLY; CDR2 reads FYNNEI. Between the trimmed V and J ends, which lost 5 bases and 5 bases, there was a span of 16 bases. CDR3 nucleotides: TGTGCCAGCAGTCACCCCTCGTTAGGGGATCAGCCCCAGCATTTT. Residues: CASSHPSLGDQPQHF.

This clone occurred once. Other DNA sequences in this specimen translate into the identical CDR3. The chain links TRBV7-3 to TRBJ2-3; no clear D gene. This CDR3 has 14 amino acids. Germline V gene lookup returns CDR1 SGHTA and CDR2 FQGTGA. Trimming removed 2 bases at V and 2 bases at J, with 8 bases between. CDR3 in amino acids: CASSLGQTTDTQYF. As DNA, the CDR3 is TGTGCCAGCAGCTTAGGTCAGACCACAGATACGCAGTATTTT.

The chain recombines TRBV30 with TRBJ2-3; 11 bases fit TRBD2. This CDR3 is built from 16 residues. From germline, CDR1 is GTSNPN and CDR2 SVGIG (reference sequence). V was clipped by 2 bases and J by 0 bases; unmatched bases: 4. The CDR3 here is CAWSIGTSGSTDTQYF. DNA for the CDR3: TGTGCCTGGAGTATAGGGACTAGCGGAAGCACAGATACGCAGTATTTT.

V and J are TRBV10-3 and TRBJ2-7, with TRBD1 identical over 7 bases. CDR1 is ENHRY, CDR2 SYGVKD, per germline. V shed 4 bases, J shed 5 bases, and the junction held 8 bases outside the gene matches. This CDR3 comprises 14 residues. In DNA, the CDR3 is TGTGCCATCAGTGGGTGGGACAGCCCGAACGAGCAGTACTTC. Translated: CAISGWDSPNEQYF.

V gene TRBV6-1 combines with J gene TRBJ2-7, with a weak D call TRBD1 (5 bases). The CDR3 has 12 residues. Germline CDR1 MNHNS, CDR2 SASEGT. Trimming pared 7 bases from V and 1 base from J, leaving 8 bases between. In nucleotides, the CDR3 is TGTGCCAGCAAGGCAGGGTCCTACGAGCAGTACTTC. Protein: CASKAGSYEQYF.

V and J are TRBV7-2 and TRBJ1-4, with D uncertain. The CDR3 is made up of 14 amino acids. Trimming took off 5 bases at V and 2 bases at J, with 9 bases between the two ends. CDR1 and CDR2 from the germline V gene are SGHTA and FQGNSA. In DNA form, the CDR3 reads TGTGCCAGCAGCCCGGTGGGCACTAATGAAAAACTGTTTTTT. This gives the protein CASSPVGTNEKLFF.

Worth noting for this clone: This same CDR3 is encoded by further DNA sequences in the sample. V and J are TRBV5-1 and TRBJ1-1; a weak D match, TRBD1 (5 bases). The CDR3 spans 15 residues. Germline loops: CDR1 SGHRS, CDR2 YFSETQ. Trimming took off 4 bases at V and 0 bases at J, with 13 bases between the two ends. CDR3 region: CASSPGGGVNTEAFF. In nucleotides, the CDR3 is TGCGCCAGCAGCCCCGGCGGGGGTGTGAACACTGAAGCTTTCTTT.

The gene calls are TRBV5-4 and TRBJ2-4, with unresolved D. Germline CDR1 SGHNT, CDR2 YYREEE (reference sequence). This CDR3 contains 15 residues. V was pared by 0 bases and J by 3 bases, with 10 bases between. This chain's CDR3 is CASSLAGFDKNIQYF. The CDR3, as DNA: TGTGCCAGCAGCTTGGCTGGGTTCGACAAAAACATTCAGTACTTC. Drawing the rest from reference TRBV5-4 and TRBJ2-4, the complete variable domain is ETGVTQSPTHLIKTRGQQVTLRCSSQSGHNTVSWYQQALGQGPQFIFQYYREEENGRGNFPPRFSGLQFPNYSSELNVNALELDDSALYLCASSLAGFDKNIQYFGAGTRLSVL.

As regards this clone: The same CDR3 is also encoded by other DNA sequences in this sample. The chain has TRBV5-1 and TRBJ2-2; unclear D gene. The CDR3 is 13 amino acids. V dropped 0 bases and J dropped 4 bases, with 4 bases sitting between them. Germline lookup yields CDR1 SGHRS and CDR2 YFSETQ. The CDR3 here is CASSLVATGELFF. CDR3 bases: TGCGCCAGCAGCTTGGTAGCCACCGGGGAGCTGTTTTTT.

This clone was seen only once. J is TRBJ2-1 and V is TRBV7-8; the D gene is possibly TRBD2 (5 bases). The CDR3 contains 17 residues. V shed 4 bases and J shed 2 bases, with 18 bases lying between them. The germline gives CDR1 SGHVS, CDR2 FQNEAQ. CDR3 amino acids: CASSWGKESSTYNEQFF. CDR3 sequence (DNA): TGTGCCAGCAGCTGGGGTAAGGAGTCTAGCACCTACAATGAGCAGTTCTTC.

This clone has just one count. The CDR3 DNA reads as TGTCCTGGGAGCGCACGGAGCAGCTACAGACTAGCGGGAGGGCCAGCAGATACGCAGTATTTT. Translation: CPGSARSSYRLAGGPADTQYF. The genes are TRBV22-1 and TRBJ2-3; whether TRBD2, the table's D call, matches the DNA was not checked. TRBV22-1 is annotated as a pseudogene. The CDR3 extends over 21 amino acids.

The chain couples TRBV6-6 to TRBJ2-7; 7 bases map to TRBD2. CDR3 length: 14 amino acids. V gave up 8 bases and J gave up 1 base; unmatched junction bases: 8. From germline, CDR1 is MNHNY and CDR2 SVGAGI (reference sequence). CDR3 loop: CASRGRALSYEQYF. CDR3 coding DNA: TGTGCCAGCCGGGGGAGGGCGCTATCCTACGAGCAGTACTTC.

This chain connects TRBV11-3 to TRBJ2-7; D might be TRBD1 (6 bases). CDR3 length: 17 amino acids. Trimming stripped 4 bases from V and 5 bases from J, with 24 bases between. Germline V gene sequence: CDR1 SGHNT, CDR2 YENEEA. CDR3 in DNA: TGTGCCAGCAGCTCCCCAGCCGACCGGGACATAAGGCACGAGCAGTACTTC. Encoded protein: CASSSPADRDIRHEQYF.

This clone has only one observation. The V call is TRBV9, the J call TRBJ2-7, with 8 bases aligning to TRBD2. Trimming removed 3 bases from V and 3 bases from J; junction bases left unmatched: 5. Germline-derived CDR1 and CDR2 are SGDLS and YYNGEE. There are 14 residues in the CDR3. CDR3 nucleotides: TGTGCCAGCAGCGAAACTAGCGGATTCTACGAGCAGTACTTC. As protein: CASSETSGFYEQYF.

The genes are TRBV4-3 and TRBJ2-5; 10 bases match TRBD2. The CDR3 loop spans 15 amino acids. Germline lookup yields CDR1 LGHNA and CDR2 YSLEER. The J segment lost 8 bases and the V segment lost 0 bases, leaving 6 bases of the junction unmatched. In DNA, the CDR3 is TGCGCCAGCAGCCAAGAGGGAAGCGGGAGGGGCACCCAGTACTTC. As protein: CASSQEGSGRGTQYF.

This sequence joins TRBV9 and TRBJ2-2; D not certain. Germline lookup yields CDR1 SGDLS and CDR2 YYNGEE. The CDR3 runs to 15 residues. Deletions cut 3 bases from V and 4 bases from J, with 13 bases between. CDR3 bases: TGTGCCAGCAGCGCAGATGCCCCGGTCACCGGGGAGCTGTTTTTT. This codes for CASSADAPVTGELFF.

The rearrangement joins TRBV18 to TRBJ1-1; perhaps TRBD1 as D (5 bases). Trimming stripped 3 bases from V and 3 bases from J, with 14 bases between. The CDR3 runs 15 residues. Germline V gives CDR1 KGHSH, CDR2 LQKENI. DNA of the CDR3: TGTGCCAGCTCACCGATTAGGGGCTTGGACACTGAAGCTTTCTTT. This gives the protein CASSPIRGLDTEAFF.

This chain connects TRBV6-9 to TRBJ2-2; no firm D call. The V end lost 5 bases, the J end lost 3 bases, and 10 bases lay between the germline ends. This CDR3 has 14 amino acids. Germline CDR1 MNHGY, CDR2 SVAAGI. CDR3 nucleotides: TGTGCCAGCAGTCCCGGACCAGACACCGGGGAGCTGTTTTTT. Translated: CASSPGPDTGELFF.